The 10 T cell receptor beta chains given below trace back to one sample, sequenced in a study of cytomegalovirus exposure and HLA in healthy donors. The PCR had 60 Vbeta and 13 Jbeta primers. TCRdb's table, derived via immunoSEQ multiplex PCR, lists solely in-frame clones and lacks some. The sample lists approximately 140,000 clones, 60% to 85% occurring once. Material for sequencing was PBMCs. These receptors were taken from a man aged 35 to 55 in good health and CMV-seropositive.

The chain is built from TRBV20-1 and TRBJ2-5, with D perhaps matching TRBD2 (5 bases). The length of the CDR3 is 11 residues. Trimming took off 1 base at V and 9 bases at J, with 9 bases between the two ends. Germline lookup yields CDR1 DFQATT and CDR2 SNEGSKA (reference sequence). The CDR3 loop is CSARGAGAQYF. CDR3 coding DNA: TGCAGTGCTAGAGGGGCCGGGGCCCAGTACTTC.

This clone was observed a handful of times. The rearrangement uses TRBV5-1 and TRBJ2-2, with 11 bases identical to TRBD1. Germline V gene sequence: CDR1 SGHRS, CDR2 YFSETQ. V was clipped by 4 bases and J by 4 bases; unmatched bases: 6. The CDR3 runs to 16 residues. DNA of the CDR3: TGCGCCAGCAGCCTTGGACAGGGGGCGAGCACCGGGGAGCTGTTTTTT. This codes for CASSLGQGASTGELFF.

This chain connects TRBV18 to TRBJ2-7; TRBD1 agrees at 9 bases. The V and J ends lost 0 bases and 5 bases, in that order; junction bases with no gene match: 5. The CDR3 is 15 amino acids. Germline V gene lookup returns CDR1 KGHSH and CDR2 LQKENI. CDR3: CASSPPMGQGHEQYF. The CDR3 bases are TGTGCCAGCTCACCACCAATGGGACAGGGACACGAGCAGTACTTC.

The sample holds a few counts of this clone. The junction departs from germline at one end; a sequencing error may be responsible. This chain links TRBV2 with TRBJ2-4, with D uncertain. Germline values: CDR1 SNHLY, CDR2 FYNNEI. This CDR3 has 17 amino acids. CDR3 sequence (DNA): TGTGCCAGCAGTGAAACGGCGCGACACCGAGCCAAAAACAGTCAGTACTTC. It yields the protein CASSETARHRAKNSQYF.

This chain connects TRBV7-9 to TRBJ2-7; maybe TRBD2 (7 bases). The CDR3 length is 16 residues. V shed 1 base and J shed 2 bases, with 15 bases lying between them. Germline values: CDR1 SEHNR, CDR2 FQNEAQ (reference sequence). CDR3 protein: CASSLGGGADPYEQYF. The CDR3, as DNA: TGTGCCAGCAGCTTAGGGGGGGGCGCGGATCCCTACGAGCAGTACTTC.

V gene TRBV6-4 combines with J gene TRBJ1-1; D may be TRBD1 (6 bases). The CDR3 spans 14 residues. Trimming cost V 6 bases and J 0 bases, with 11 bases left between them. The germline V gene encodes CDR1 MRHNA and CDR2 SNTAGT. CDR3 in DNA: TGTGCCAGCAGCCCGACAGGAATGAACACTGAAGCTTTCTTT. Protein product: CASSPTGMNTEAFF.

The chain uses TRBV28 and TRBJ2-5; the match to TRBD2 covers 8 bases. The CDR3 has 15 amino acids. CDR1 and CDR2 from the germline V gene are MDHEN and SYDVKM. The J segment lost 1 base and the V segment lost 4 bases, leaving 5 bases of the junction unmatched. DNA for the CDR3: TGTGCCAGCAGTTCGAGCGGGAGAGCCCAAGAGACCCAGTACTTC. Its protein is CASSSSGRAQETQYF.

DNA of the CDR3: TGTGCCTGGAGTGGACTAGCGGGGGGATACAATGAGCAGTTCTTC. This translates into CAWSGLAGGYNEQFF. The chain joins TRBV30 to TRBJ2-1; 13 nucleotides line up with TRBD2. The CDR3 runs to 15 residues. J was trimmed by 4 bases and V by 1 base; bases with no gene match: 1. Germline values: CDR1 GTSNPN, CDR2 SVGIG (reference sequence).

The chain recombines TRBV30 with TRBJ1-1, with 7 bases fitting TRBD1. The CDR3 consists of 14 residues. Germline loops: CDR1 GTSNPN, CDR2 SVGIG (reference sequence). The trim removed 3 bases at V and 4 bases at J, leaving 8 bases unmatched. The CDR3 reads CAWSRKGAVTEAFF. Here the CDR3 DNA reads TGTGCCTGGAGCCGAAAGGGGGCGGTCACTGAAGCTTTCTTT.

The gene calls are TRBV5-4 and TRBJ2-7, with D maybe TRBD1 (7 bases). Germline CDR1 and CDR2: SGHNT and YYREEE (reference sequence). Trimming took off 4 bases at V and 6 bases at J, with 14 bases between the two ends. CDR3 length: 13 residues. This chain's CDR3 is CASSAGQISEQYF. The CDR3 DNA reads as TGTGCCAGCAGCGCGGGACAGATCTCCGAGCAGTACTTC. Variable domain in full (rest from reference TRBV5-4 and TRBJ2-7): ETGVTQSPTHLIKTRGQQVTLRCSSQSGHNTVSWYQQALGQGPQFIFQYYREEENGRGNFPPRFSGLQFPNYSSELNVNALELDDSALYLCASSAGQISEQYFGPGTRLTVT.